The rows below give T cell receptor beta chains drawn from one sample of a study of patients and donors after allogeneic stem cell transplantation. TCRdb recomputed calls from the RT-PCR reads with MiXCR, one row per CDR3 protein. The sample records about 4,000 distinct CDR3 sequences, roughly a quarter being singletons. Sequenced: blood, either unsorted or a sorted T cell fraction (not recorded which). All receptors derive from a human donor who was either an allogeneic HSCT recipient or a stem cell or donor lymphocyte infusion donor (not recorded which). It is not recorded whose cells these are; they may come from a transplant donor. Each CDR3 is given without its conserved first and last residue. Part of the rows lack a size; the others show once, few, many or a class for expanded clones.

abundance	v_gene	j_gene	CDR3aa
medium-sized	TRBV7-2	TRBJ1-1	ASITNTEAF
NA	TRBV10-1	TRBJ1-1	ASNRDRDTEAF
few	TRBV7-3	TRBJ2-3	ASSPLSGGTDTQY
NA	TRBV29-1	TRBJ2-1	SVVEQDNEQF
few	TRBV7-2	TRBJ2-7	ASSLLAGVGNEQY
NA	TRBV29-1	TRBJ1-2	SVALGIYGYT
NA	TRBV9	TRBJ1-1	ASRQGAGNTEAF
few	TRBV7-2	TRBJ2-3	ASSSVPGLAADTQY
medium-sized	TRBV25-1	TRBJ2-6	ASSDNSGANVLT
NA	TRBV20-1	TRBJ2-7	SARKWEPGQGGYEQY
few	TRBV29-1	TRBJ2-1	SVDRQGGYEQF
NA	TRBV11-2	TRBJ1-1	ASSLWRNTEAF
NA	TRBV7-8	TRBJ2-6	ASSLTNREVSGANVLT
few	TRBV5-4	TRBJ1-1	ASSLVGRETEAF